The following is a T cell receptor beta chain sequence with its context. Methods used by the authors: Nucleated cell number was recorded as an estimate derived from reference gene primer amplification. This table comes from immunoSEQ multiplex PCR, and its TCRdb copy is limited to in-frame clones, with some not included. Clone size and V and J calls were adopted from that table, with D and trimming inferred from the DNA. The sample contains 200,000 to 250,000 clones, 70% to 90% of which appear only once. This CDR3 has 13 residues. V was pared by 5 bases and J by 5 bases, with 12 bases between. Looked up from germline, CDR1 is MNHEY and CDR2 is SMNVEV (reference sequence). The data are from a study of blood T cell repertoires in COVID-19. For the study at large: Acute-phase and convalescent COVID-19 samples originated in the United States, Italy and Spain. T cells, B-cell-depleted T cells, or PBMCs provided the cDNA or gDNA that served as material.

The sample comprised peripheral blood. The chain is built from TRBV27 and TRBJ1-2; D gene uncertain. The sequence derives from a woman between 40 and 55 years old who had recovered from COVID-19. CDR3 DNA sequence: TGTGCCAGCAGTGATGCCCCCCTATATGGCTACACCTTC. It specifies CASSDAPLYGYTF.